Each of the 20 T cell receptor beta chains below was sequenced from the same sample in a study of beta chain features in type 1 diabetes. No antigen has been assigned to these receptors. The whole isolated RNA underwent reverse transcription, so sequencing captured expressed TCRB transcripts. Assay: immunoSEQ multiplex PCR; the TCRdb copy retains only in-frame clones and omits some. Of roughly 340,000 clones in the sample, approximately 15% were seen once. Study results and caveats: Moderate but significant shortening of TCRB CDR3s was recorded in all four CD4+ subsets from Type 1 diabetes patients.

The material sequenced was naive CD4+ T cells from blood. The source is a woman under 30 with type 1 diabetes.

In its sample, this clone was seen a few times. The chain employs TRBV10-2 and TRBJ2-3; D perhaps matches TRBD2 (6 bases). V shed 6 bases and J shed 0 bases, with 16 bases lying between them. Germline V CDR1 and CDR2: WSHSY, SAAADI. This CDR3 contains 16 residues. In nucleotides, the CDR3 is TGCGCCAGCAGACGTTCAAGCGGGTCCAGCACAGATACGCAGTATTTT. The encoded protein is CASRRSSGSSTDTQYF.

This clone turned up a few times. In DNA, the CDR3 is TGCGCCAGCAGCTTGCAGGGTCTTTCTGGAAACACCATATATTTT. Translation: CASSLQGLSGNTIYF. This chain links TRBV5-1 with TRBJ1-3; weak D call: TRBD1 (5 bases). CDR1 and CDR2 from the germline V gene are SGHRS and YFSETQ. The CDR3 is 15 residues long. V lost 1 base, J lost 1 base, and 9 bases lay in between.

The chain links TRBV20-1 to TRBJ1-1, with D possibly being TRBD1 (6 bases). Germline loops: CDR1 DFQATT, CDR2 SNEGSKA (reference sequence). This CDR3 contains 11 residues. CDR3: CSAPTGLEAFF. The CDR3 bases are TGCAGCGCCCCCACAGGGTTGGAAGCTTTCTTT.

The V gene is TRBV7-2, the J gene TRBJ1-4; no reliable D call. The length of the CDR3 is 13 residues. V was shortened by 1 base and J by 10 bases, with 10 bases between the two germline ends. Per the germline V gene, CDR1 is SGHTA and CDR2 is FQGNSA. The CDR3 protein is CASSLETIGKLFF. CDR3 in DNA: TGTGCCAGCAGCTTAGAGACAATCGGAAAACTGTTTTTT.

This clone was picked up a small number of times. CDR3: CAIRGTDEAFF. The CDR3 nucleotides read TGTGCCATCCGCGGGACAGACGAAGCTTTCTTT. The J gene is TRBJ1-1, the V gene TRBV10-3, with 7 bases fitting TRBD1. In germline, CDR1 is ENHRY, CDR2 SYGVKD. The V gene end was trimmed by 8 bases and the J gene end by 8 bases; junction bases not matched to a gene: 5. The CDR3 is 11 residues long.

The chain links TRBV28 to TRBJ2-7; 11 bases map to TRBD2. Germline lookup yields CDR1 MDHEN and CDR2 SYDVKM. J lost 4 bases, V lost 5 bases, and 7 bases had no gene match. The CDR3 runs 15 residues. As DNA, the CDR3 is TGTGCCAGCAGTACCCTGGGACTAGCGGTATACGAGCAGTACTTC. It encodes CASSTLGLAVYEQYF.

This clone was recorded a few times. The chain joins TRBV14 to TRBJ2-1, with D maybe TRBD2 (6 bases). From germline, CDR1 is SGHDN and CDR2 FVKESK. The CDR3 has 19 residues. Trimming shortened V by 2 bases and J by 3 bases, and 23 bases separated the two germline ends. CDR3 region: CASSQSTGGAGIIYNEQFF. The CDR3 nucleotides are TGTGCCAGCAGCCAATCAACCGGCGGGGCCGGAATCATCTACAATGAGCAGTTCTTC.

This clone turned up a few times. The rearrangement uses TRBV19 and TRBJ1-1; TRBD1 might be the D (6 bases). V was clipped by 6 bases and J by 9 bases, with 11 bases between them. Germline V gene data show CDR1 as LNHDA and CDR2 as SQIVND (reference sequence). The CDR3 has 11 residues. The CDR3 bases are TGTGCCAGTAGCGACAGGACTCAAGCTTTCTTT. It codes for CASSDRTQAFF.

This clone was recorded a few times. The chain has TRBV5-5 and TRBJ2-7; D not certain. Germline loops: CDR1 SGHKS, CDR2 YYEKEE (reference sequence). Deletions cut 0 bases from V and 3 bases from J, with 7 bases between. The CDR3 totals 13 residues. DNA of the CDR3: TGTGCCAGCAGCTTGGGCCTGAACTACGAGCAGTACGTC. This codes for CASSLGLNYEQYV.

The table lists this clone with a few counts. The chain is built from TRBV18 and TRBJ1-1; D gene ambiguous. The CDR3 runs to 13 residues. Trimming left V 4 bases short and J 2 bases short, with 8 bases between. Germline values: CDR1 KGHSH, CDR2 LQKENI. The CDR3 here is CASSHGVNTEAFF. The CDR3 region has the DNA TGTGCCAGCTCACACGGGGTTAACACTGAAGCTTTCTTT.

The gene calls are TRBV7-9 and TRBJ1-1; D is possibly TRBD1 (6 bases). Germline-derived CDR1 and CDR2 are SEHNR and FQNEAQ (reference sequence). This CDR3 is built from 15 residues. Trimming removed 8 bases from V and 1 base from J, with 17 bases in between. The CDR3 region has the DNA TGTGCCAGCGACAAAGCTCGGGACACGAACACTGAAGCTTTCTTT. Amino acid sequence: CASDKARDTNTEAFF.

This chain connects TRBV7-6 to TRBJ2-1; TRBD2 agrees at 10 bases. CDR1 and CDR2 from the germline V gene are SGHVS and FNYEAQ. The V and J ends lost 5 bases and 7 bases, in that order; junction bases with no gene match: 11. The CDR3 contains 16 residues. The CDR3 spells CASSLLAGVKVNEQFF. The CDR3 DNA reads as TGTGCCAGCAGCCTTCTAGCGGGAGTGAAGGTGAATGAGCAGTTCTTC.

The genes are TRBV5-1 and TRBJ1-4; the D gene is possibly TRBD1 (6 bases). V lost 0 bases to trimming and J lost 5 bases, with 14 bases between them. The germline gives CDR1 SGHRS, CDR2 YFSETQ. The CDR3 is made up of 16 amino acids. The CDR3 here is CASSLDRAPPNEKLFF. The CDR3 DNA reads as TGCGCCAGCAGCTTGGACAGGGCCCCACCAAATGAAAAACTGTTTTTT.

CDR3 in amino acids: CSVEERLNNEQFF. CDR3 in DNA: TGCAGCGTTGAAGAGAGACTAAACAATGAGCAGTTCTTC. The chain joins TRBV29-1 to TRBJ2-1; D is possibly TRBD2 (5 bases). V lost 0 bases to trimming and J lost 5 bases, with 8 bases between them. Germline assignment: CDR1 SQVTM and CDR2 ANQGSEA. The CDR3 consists of 13 residues.

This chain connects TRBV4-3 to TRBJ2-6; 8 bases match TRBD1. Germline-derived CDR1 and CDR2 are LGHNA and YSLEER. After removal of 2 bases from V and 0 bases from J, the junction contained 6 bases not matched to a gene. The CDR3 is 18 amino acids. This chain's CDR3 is CASSQKQGVASGANVLTF. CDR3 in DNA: TGCGCCAGCAGCCAAAAACAGGGGGTCGCCTCTGGGGCCAACGTCCTGACTTTC.

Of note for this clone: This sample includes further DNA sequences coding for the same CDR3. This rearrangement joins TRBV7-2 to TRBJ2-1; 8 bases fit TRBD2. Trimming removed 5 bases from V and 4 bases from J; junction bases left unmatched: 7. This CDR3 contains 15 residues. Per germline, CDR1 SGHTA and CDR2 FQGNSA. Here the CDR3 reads CASSRTSGVYNEQFF. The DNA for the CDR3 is TGTGCCAGCAGCCGAACTAGCGGAGTTTACAATGAGCAGTTCTTC. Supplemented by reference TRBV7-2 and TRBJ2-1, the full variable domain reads GAGVSQSPSNKVTEKGKDVELRCDPISGHTALYWYRQSLGQGLEFLIYFQGNSAPDKSGLPSDRFSAERTGGSVSTLTIQRTQQEDSAVYLCASSRTSGVYNEQFFGPGTRLTVL.

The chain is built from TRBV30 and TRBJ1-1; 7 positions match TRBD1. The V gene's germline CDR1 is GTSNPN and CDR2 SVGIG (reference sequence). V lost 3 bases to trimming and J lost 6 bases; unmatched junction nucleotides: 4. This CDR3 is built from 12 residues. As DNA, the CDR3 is TGTGCCTGGAGACAGGGGACCCCTGAAGCTTTCTTT. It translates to CAWRQGTPEAFF. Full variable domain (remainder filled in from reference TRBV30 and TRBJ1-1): SQTIHQWPATLVQPVGSPLSLECTVEGTSNPNLYWYRQAAGRGLQLLFYSVGIGQISSEVPQNLSASRPQDRQFILSSKKLLLSDSGFYLCAWRQGTPEAFFGQGTRLTVV.

The CDR3 sequence is CASTTGRSYNEQFF. CDR3 coding DNA: TGTGCCAGCACCACAGGGAGATCCTACAATGAGCAGTTCTTC. The rearrangement joins TRBV25-1 to TRBJ2-1, with a tentative D call TRBD1 (6 bases). Germline lookup yields CDR1 MGHDK and CDR2 SYGVNS. V was trimmed by 7 bases and J by 1 base, leaving 11 bases between them. The CDR3 totals 14 residues.

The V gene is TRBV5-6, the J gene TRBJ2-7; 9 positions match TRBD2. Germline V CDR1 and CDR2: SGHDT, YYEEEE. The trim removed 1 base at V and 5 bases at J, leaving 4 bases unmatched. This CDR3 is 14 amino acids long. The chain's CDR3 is CASSLLAGVDEQYF. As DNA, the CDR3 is TGTGCCAGCAGCTTGTTAGCGGGAGTCGACGAGCAGTACTTC.

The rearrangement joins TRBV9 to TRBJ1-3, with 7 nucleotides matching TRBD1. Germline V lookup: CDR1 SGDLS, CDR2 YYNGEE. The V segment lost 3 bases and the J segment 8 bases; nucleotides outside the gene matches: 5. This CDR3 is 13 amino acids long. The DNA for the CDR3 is TGTGCCAGCAGCGCAGGGGGAGAATACACCATATATTTT. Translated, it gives CASSAGGEYTIYF.